This T cell receptor beta chain was documented in a study of blood T cell repertoires in COVID-19 (dated by TCRdb to the early 2020s). Turning to the overall study: Recovered participants in ImmuneRACE Cohort 3 were defined by two consecutive negative NP/OP PCR tests, clearance by a healthcare professional, or resolution of symptoms. Samples covering the acute and convalescent phases of COVID-19 were provided by collaborators in the United States, Italy and Spain. The material from the prospective study consisted of cDNA or gDNA derived from T cells, B-cell-depleted T cells, or PBMCs. Deeply sampled blood TCRbeta repertoires from subjects exposed to, actively infected with, or recovered from COVID-19 were included in the dataset. A freely available public database, intended as a resource for researchers studying the immune response to SARS-CoV-2, is where the repertoires were released. Samples were obtained from the ongoing ImmuneRACE study (first 160 participants) and from 1,000 to 1,500 subjects provided by 6 global collaborators. Nearly every sample came with metadata listing a de-identified subject ID, COVID-19 status, age in years and sex. Where available, HLA class I and class II types were taken from metadata supplied by the sample provider and were not determined by assay-based typing. Summary of the overall study and its limitations: Clinical and demographic metadata were provided uncurated, with the amount varying by source and participant.

At the junction V is shortened by 4 bases and J by 4 bases; bases outside the gene matches: 5. From the cysteine up to the phenylalanine, the CDR3 has a length of 14 residues. The sequence is cut down to CDR3 DNA, 42 bases in frame from base 1. Via the germline V gene, CDR1 is MNHEY and CDR2 SVGAGI. In the prospective study, participants were about 18 to 95 years old, resided in about two dozen geographic areas of the United States, and were enrolled through a virtual design. In the prospective study, cohorts were assigned on the basis of participant-reported clinical history obtained from a screening survey and a study questionnaire. In the prospective study, mobile phlebotomists collected whole blood, serum and a nasopharyngeal or oropharyngeal swab from each participant. Participants in the prospective study had the option to provide additional blood draws and questionnaires over a roughly 2-month period. Before DNA extraction, prospective study blood samples were shipped either frozen or at room temperature.

Note on this clone: The specificity of this receptor is unknown. Per-nucleotide qualities are absent, and no much larger clonotype sits a single base away.

The immunoSEQ Assay, a bias-controlled multiplex PCR, was used to amplify TCRbeta CDR3 regions from genomic DNA. Turning to the authors' computational methods: The number of nucleated cells in each sample was estimated by amplification of reference gene primers within the assay. To quantify the absolute abundance of each unique TCRbeta CDR3 rearrangement, sequence reads were collapsed and filtered. Productive Simpson clonality was computed per sample as the square root of Simpson's diversity index over productive rearrangements. TCRdb provides this immuneACCESS table in a form limited to in-frame rearrangements. Some clones are lacking; in checked studies, under half of them reflect an unresolved V gene, and why the rest are absent is not known. V and J calls and clone size come straight from that table; D and trimming were deduced from the DNA. The sample table holds over 110,000 clones, of which 84% were seen once. Roughly 4.3% of the sample is in the top ten clones.

This sequence uses TRBV6-5 and TRBJ2-7; TRBD2 fits 9 bases in the junction. Sequencing was carried out using PBMCs or T cells enriched from blood (not recorded which). The source is a man in his fifties in a cohort exposed to, infected with or recovered from COVID-19 (not recorded which). The bases are TGTGCCAGCAGTTCCGCGGGAGGGGTGTACGAGCAGTACTTC. It specifies CASSSAGGVYEQYF.